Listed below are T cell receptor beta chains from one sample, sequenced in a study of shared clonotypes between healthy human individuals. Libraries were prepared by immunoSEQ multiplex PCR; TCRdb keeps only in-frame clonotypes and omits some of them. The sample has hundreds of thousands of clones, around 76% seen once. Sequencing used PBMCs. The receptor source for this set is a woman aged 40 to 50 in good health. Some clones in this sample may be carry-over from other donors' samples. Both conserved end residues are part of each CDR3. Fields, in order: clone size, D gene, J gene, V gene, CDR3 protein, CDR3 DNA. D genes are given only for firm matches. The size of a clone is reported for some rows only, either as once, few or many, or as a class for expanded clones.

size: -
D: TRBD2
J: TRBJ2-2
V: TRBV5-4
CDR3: CASSRLAGGGTGELFF
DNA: TGTGCCAGCAGCCGTCTAGCGGGAGGAGGGACCGGGGAGCTGTTTTTT

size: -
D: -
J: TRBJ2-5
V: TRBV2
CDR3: CASSEKTGRETQYF
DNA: TGTGCCAGCAGTGAAAAAACAGGGAGAGAGACCCAGTACTTC

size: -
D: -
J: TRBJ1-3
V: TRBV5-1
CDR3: CASSREGSGNTIYF
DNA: TGCGCCAGCAGCCGAGAGGGATCTGGAAACACCATATATTTT

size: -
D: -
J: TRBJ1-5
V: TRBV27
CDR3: CASGPRGGADQPQHF
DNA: TGTGCCAGCGGCCCCCGAGGGGGGGCGGACCAGCCCCAGCATTTT

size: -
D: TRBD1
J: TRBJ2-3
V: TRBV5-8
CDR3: CASSPLTGVVADTQYF
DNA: TGTGCCAGCAGCCCCCTGACAGGGGTAGTGGCAGATACGCAGTATTTT

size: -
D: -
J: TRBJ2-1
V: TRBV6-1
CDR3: CASRPEFNEQFF
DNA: TGTGCCAGCAGACCAGAGTTCAATGAGCAGTTCTTC

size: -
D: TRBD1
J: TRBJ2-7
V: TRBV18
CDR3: CASSHTGQGAGEQYF
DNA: TGTGCCAGCTCGCATACCGGACAGGGGGCAGGCGAGCAGTACTTC

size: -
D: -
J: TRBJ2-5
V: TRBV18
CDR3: CASSPPAPQETQYF
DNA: TGTGCCAGCTCACCTCCAGCCCCCCAAGAGACCCAGTACTTC

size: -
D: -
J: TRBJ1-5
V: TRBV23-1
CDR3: CASTLPPGYNQPQHF
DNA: TGCGCCAGCACCCTACCTCCGGGGTACAATCAGCCCCAGCATTTT

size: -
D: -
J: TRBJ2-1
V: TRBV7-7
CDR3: CASSQGGEQFF
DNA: TGTGCTAGCAGCCAGGGGGGTGAGCAGTTCTTC

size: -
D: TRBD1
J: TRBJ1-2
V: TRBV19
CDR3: CASSIGTGVIYGYTF
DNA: TGTGCCAGTAGTATTGGGACAGGGGTTATCTATGGCTACACCTTC

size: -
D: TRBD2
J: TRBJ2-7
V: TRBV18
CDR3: CASSPSTSGGSYEQYF
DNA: TGTGCCAGCTCACCGTCCACTAGCGGGGGCTCCTACGAGCAGTACTTC

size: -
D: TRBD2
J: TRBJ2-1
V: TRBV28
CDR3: CASSLGLADSYNEQFF
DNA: TGTGCCAGCAGTCTGGGACTAGCGGATAGCTACAATGAGCAGTTCTTC

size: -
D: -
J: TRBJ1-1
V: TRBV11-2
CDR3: CASSLMPLNTEAFF
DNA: TGTGCCAGCAGCTTAATGCCACTAAACACTGAAGCTTTCTTT

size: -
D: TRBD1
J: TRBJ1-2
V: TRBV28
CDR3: CASSLTGEEGYTF
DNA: TGTGCCAGCAGTCTTACAGGGGAAGAGGGCTACACCTTC

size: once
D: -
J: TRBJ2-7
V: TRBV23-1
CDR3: CASSQFVGAEPYEQYF
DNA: TGCGCCAGCAGTCAATTCGTCGGGGCTGAACCCTACGAGCAGTACTTC

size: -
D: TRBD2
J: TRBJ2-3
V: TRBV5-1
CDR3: CASSLVTGGADTQYF
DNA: TGCGCCAGCAGCTTGGTCACGGGAGGGGCAGATACGCAGTATTTT

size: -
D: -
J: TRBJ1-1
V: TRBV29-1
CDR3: CSVWAREGGTEAFF
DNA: TGCAGCGTTTGGGCCAGGGAGGGTGGCACTGAAGCTTTCTTT

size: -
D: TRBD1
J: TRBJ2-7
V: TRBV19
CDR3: CASKDRGYEQYF
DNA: TGTGCCAGTAAGGACAGGGGATACGAGCAGTACTTC

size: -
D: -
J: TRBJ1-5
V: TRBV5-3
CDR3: CARSFFSRDEGGRNQPQHF
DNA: TGTGCCAGAAGCTTTTTCTCCCGGGACGAGGGGGGTCGAAATCAGCCCCAGCATTTT

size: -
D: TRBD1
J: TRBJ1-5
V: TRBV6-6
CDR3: CASSHGTGGSNQPQHF
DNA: TGTGCCAGCAGTCACGGGACAGGGGGTAGCAATCAGCCCCAGCATTTT

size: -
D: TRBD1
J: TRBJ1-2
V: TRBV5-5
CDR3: CASSLLTGGAGGYTF
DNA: TGTGCCAGCAGCTTGTTGACAGGGGGCGCCGGTGGCTACACCTTC

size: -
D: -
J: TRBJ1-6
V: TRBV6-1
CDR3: CATGGGRGSPLHF
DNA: TGTGCCACCGGGGGGGGCAGGGGATCACCCCTCCACTTT

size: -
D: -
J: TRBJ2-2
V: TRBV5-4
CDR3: CASSPKVIGSLGELFF
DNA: TGTGCCAGCAGCCCCAAGGTCATCGGCTCGCTCGGGGAGCTGTTTTTT

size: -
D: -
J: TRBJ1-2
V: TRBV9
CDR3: CASSPRAGEAGTGYTF
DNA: TGTGCCAGCAGCCCTAGGGCAGGAGAGGCAGGTACTGGCTACACCTTC

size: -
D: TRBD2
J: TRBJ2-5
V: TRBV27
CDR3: CASSLVAGRYQETQYF
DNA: TGTGCCAGCAGTTTAGTAGCGGGGAGGTACCAAGAGACCCAGTACTTC

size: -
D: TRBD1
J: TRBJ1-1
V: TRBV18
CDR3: CASSYGQAEAFF
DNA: TGTGCCAGCTCCTACGGACAGGCTGAAGCTTTCTTT

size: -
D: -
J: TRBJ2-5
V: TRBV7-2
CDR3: CASSLAGETQYF
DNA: TGTGCCAGCAGCTTAGCGGGGGAGACCCAGTACTTC

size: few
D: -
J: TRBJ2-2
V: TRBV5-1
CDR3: CASSPAPWMEGTGELFF
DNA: TGCGCCAGCAGCCCCGCCCCCTGGATGGAGGGCACCGGGGAGCTGTTTTTT

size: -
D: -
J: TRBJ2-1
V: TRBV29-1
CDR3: CSVGGGGNEQFF
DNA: TGCAGCGTAGGGGGGGGCGGAAATGAGCAGTTCTTC

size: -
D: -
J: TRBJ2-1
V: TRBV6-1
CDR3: CASNLDPGREQFF
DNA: TGTGCCAGCAACCTCGACCCCGGCAGGGAGCAGTTCTTC

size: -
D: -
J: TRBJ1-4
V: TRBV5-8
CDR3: CASSPIRSTNEKLFF
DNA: TGTGCCAGCAGCCCGATTCGGTCAACTAATGAAAAACTGTTTTTT

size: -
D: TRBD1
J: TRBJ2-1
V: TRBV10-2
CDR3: CASSDPGGPNRDEQFF
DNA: TGCGCCAGCAGTGACCCAGGGGGCCCTAACCGCGATGAGCAGTTCTTC

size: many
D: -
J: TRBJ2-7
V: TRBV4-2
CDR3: CASSQLGDKTYEQYF
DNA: TGTGCCAGCAGCCAGTTGGGGGACAAGACCTACGAGCAGTACTTC

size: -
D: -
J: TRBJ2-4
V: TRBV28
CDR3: CASTTYNIQYF
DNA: TGTGCCAGCACCACTTATAACATTCAGTACTTC

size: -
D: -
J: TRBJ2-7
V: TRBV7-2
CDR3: CASSPTRGGGYEQYF
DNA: TGTGCCAGCAGCCCCACCCGGGGAGGAGGGTACGAGCAGTACTTC

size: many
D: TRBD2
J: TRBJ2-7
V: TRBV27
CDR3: CASSPSETSGSPFSYEQYF
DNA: TGTGCCAGCAGCCCCTCCGAGACTAGCGGGAGTCCCTTCTCCTACGAGCAGTACTTC

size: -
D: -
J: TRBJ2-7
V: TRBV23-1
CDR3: CASSQGLSGLRAEQYF
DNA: TGCGCCAGCAGCCAGGGATTATCGGGACTCCGGGCCGAGCAGTACTTC

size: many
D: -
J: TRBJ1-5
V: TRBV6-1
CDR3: CASRQDHRGNQPQHF
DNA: TGTGCCAGCAGACAGGACCACCGGGGCAATCAGCCCCAGCATTTT

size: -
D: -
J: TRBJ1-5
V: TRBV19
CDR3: CASSWDPNQPQHF
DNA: TGTGCCAGTAGTTGGGACCCCAATCAGCCCCAGCATTTT

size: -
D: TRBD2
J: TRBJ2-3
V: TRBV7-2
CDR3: CASSRGLATRAADTQYF
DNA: TGTGCCAGCAGCCGGGGACTAGCGACGAGGGCGGCAGATACGCAGTATTTT

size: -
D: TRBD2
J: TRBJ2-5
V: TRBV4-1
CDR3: CASSQVLAGGETQYF
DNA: TGCGCCAGCAGCCAAGTGTTAGCGGGAGGTGAGACCCAGTACTTC

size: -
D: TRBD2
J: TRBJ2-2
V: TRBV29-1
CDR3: CSVGAKTSPGELFF
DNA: TGCAGCGTTGGGGCTAAGACTAGCCCCGGGGAGCTGTTTTTT

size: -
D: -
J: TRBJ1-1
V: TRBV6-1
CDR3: CASRTVAYEAFF
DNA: TGTGCCAGCAGGACCGTTGCCTATGAAGCTTTCTTT

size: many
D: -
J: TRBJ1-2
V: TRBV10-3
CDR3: CAISKDVYGYTF
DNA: TGTGCCATCAGTAAGGATGTCTATGGCTACACCTTC

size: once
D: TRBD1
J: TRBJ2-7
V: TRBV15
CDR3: CATSTDRALYEQYF
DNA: TGTGCCACCAGTACGGACAGGGCGTTATACGAGCAGTACTTC

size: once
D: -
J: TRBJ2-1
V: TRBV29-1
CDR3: CSGVSGVDEQFF
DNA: TGCAGCGGCGTCTCTGGGGTCGATGAGCAGTTCTTC

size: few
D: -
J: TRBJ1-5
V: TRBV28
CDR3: CASSLLAGNQPQHF
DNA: TGTGCCAGCAGTTTATTGGCAGGCAATCAGCCCCAGCATTTT

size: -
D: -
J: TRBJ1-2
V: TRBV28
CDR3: CASSGHDRLTRGYTF
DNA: TGTGCCAGCAGCGGACATGACAGGCTCACCCGGGGCTACACCTTC

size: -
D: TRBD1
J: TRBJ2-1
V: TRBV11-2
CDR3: CASGPGQAISNEQFF
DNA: TGTGCCAGTGGCCCGGGACAGGCAATTTCCAATGAGCAGTTCTTC

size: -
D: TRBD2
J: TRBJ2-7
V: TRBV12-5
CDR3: CASGTGGRIYEQYF
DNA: TGTGCTAGTGGCACGGGCGGGAGGATCTACGAGCAGTACTTC

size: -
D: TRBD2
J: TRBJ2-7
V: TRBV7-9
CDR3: CASSLPGTTITYEQYF
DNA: TGTGCCAGCAGCTTACCCGGGACTACCATAACCTACGAGCAGTACTTC

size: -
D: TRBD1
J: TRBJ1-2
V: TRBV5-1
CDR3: CASSKTGDYGYTF
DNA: TGCGCCAGCAGCAAGACAGGGGACTATGGCTACACCTTC

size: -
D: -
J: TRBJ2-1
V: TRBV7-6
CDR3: CASTAGWARSSYNEQFF
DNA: TGTGCCAGCACCGCCGGTTGGGCCAGGAGCTCCTACAATGAGCAGTTCTTC

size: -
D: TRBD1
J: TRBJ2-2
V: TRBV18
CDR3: CASSGTGGWNTGELFF
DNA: TGTGCCAGCTCCGGGACAGGGGGCTGGAACACCGGGGAGCTGTTTTTT

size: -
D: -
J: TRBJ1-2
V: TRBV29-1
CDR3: CSVEGGGVGYTF
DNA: TGCAGCGTTGAGGGCGGTGGGGTTGGCTACACCTTC

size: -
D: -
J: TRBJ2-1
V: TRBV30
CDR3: CAWSVTGFSEQFF
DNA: TGTGCCTGGAGTGTTACGGGGTTCAGTGAGCAGTTCTTC